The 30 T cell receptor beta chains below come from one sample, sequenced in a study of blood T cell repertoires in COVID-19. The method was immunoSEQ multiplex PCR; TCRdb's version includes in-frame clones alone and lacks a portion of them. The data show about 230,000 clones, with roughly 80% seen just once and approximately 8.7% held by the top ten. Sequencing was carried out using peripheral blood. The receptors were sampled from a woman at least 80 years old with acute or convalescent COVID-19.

CDR3 DNA sequence: TGTGCCAGCTCACCACCGTGGGGACAGGTAACCTACGAGCAGTACTTC. Its translation: CASSPPWGQVTYEQYF. The chain uses TRBV18 and TRBJ2-7; the match to TRBD1 covers 8 bases. Germline CDR1 is KGHSH and CDR2 is LQKENI. The CDR3 totals 16 residues. J lost 2 bases, V lost 0 bases, and 6 bases had no gene match.

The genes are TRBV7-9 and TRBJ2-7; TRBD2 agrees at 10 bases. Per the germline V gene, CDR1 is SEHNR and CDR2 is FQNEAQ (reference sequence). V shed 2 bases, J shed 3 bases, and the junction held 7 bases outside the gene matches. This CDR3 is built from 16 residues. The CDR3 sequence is CASSLIAGGVGYEQYF. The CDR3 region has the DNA TGTGCCAGCAGCTTAATAGCGGGGGGTGTCGGCTACGAGCAGTACTTC. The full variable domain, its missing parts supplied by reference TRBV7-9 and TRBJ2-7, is DTGVSQNPRHKITKRGQNVTFRCDPISEHNRLYWYRQTLGQGPEFLTYFQNEAQLEKSRLLSDRFSAERPKGSFSTLEIQRTEQGDSAMYLCASSLIAGGVGYEQYFGPGTRLTVT.

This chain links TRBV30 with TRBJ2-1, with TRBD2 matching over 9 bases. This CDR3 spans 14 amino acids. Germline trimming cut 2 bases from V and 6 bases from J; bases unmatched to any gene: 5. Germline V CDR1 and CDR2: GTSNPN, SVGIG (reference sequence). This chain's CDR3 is CAWSQGLALNEQFF. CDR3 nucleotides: TGTGCCTGGAGTCAGGGACTAGCCCTCAATGAGCAGTTCTTC.

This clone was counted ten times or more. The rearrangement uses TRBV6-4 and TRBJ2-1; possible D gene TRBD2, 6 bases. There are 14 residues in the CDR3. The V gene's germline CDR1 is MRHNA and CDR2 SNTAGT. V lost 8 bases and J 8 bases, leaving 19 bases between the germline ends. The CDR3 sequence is CASHPRGGADEQFF. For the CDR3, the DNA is TGTGCCAGCCACCCCCGGGGAGGTGCCGATGAGCAGTTCTTC.

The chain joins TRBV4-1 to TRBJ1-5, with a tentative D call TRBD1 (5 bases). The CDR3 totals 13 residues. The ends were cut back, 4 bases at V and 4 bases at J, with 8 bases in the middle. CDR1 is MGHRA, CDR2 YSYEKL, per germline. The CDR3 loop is CASSRGQNQPQHF. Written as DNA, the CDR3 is TGCGCCAGCAGCCGTGGACAAAATCAGCCCCAGCATTTT.

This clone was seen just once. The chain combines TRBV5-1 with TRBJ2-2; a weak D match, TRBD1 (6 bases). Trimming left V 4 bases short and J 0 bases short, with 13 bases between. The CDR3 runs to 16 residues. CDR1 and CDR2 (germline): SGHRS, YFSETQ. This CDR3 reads CASSPPGQANTGELFF. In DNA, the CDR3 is TGCGCCAGCAGCCCACCGGGACAAGCGAACACCGGGGAGCTGTTTTTT.

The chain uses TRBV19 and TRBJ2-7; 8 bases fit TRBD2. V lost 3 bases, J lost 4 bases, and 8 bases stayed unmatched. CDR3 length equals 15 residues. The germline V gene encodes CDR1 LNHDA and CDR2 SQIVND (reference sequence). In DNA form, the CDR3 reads TGTGCCAGTAGTATGACCCGGGAGGGCCGGTACGAGCAGTACTTC. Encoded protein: CASSMTREGRYEQYF.

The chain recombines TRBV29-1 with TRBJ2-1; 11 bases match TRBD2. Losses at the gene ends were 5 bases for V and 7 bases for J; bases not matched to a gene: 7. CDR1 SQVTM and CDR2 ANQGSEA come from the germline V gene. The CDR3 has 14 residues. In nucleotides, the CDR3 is TGCAGCGTTATGGGACTAGCGGTTCCTAATGAGCAGTTCTTC. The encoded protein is CSVMGLAVPNEQFF.

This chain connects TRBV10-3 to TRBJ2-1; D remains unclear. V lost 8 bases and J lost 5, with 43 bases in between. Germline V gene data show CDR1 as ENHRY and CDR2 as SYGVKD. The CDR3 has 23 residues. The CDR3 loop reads CAIGFGFVWYYALILNGDNEQFF. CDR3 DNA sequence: TGTGCCATCGGATTTGGATTTGTGTGGTATTATGCGCTAATACTCAATGGAGACAATGAGCAGTTCTTC.

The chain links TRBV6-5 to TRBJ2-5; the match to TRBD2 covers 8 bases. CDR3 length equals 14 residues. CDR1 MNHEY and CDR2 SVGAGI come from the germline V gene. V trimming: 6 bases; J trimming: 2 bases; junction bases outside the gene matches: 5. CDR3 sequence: CASSTSGDQETQYF. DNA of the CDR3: TGTGCCAGCAGCACTAGCGGAGATCAAGAGACCCAGTACTTC.

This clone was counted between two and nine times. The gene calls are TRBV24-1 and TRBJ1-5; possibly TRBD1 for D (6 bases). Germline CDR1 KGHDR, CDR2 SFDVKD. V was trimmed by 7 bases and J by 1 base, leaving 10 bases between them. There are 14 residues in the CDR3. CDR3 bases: TGTGCCACCAGCAGGGGAGAGAGCAATCAGCCCCAGCATTTT. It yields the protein CATSRGESNQPQHF.

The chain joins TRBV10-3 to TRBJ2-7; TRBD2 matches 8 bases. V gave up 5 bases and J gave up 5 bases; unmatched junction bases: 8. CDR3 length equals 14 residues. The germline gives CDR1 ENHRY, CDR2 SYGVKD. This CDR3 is CAISISGNKNEQYF. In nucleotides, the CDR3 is TGTGCCATCAGTATTAGCGGGAATAAGAACGAGCAGTACTTC.

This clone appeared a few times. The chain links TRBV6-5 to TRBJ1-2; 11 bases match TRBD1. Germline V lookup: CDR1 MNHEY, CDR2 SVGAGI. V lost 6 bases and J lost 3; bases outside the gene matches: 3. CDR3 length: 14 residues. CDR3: CASRGDRGYYGYTF. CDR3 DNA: TGTGCCAGCAGGGGGGACAGGGGGTACTATGGCTACACCTTC.

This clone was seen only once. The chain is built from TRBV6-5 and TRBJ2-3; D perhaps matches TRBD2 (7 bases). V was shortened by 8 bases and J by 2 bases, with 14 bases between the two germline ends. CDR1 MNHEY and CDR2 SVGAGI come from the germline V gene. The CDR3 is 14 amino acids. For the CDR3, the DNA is TGTGCCAGCCATCGGGCGGGGGCCACAGATACGCAGTATTTT. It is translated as CASHRAGATDTQYF.

The CDR3 DNA reads TGTGCCGCCGGACAGGGTGCAACTAATGAAAAACTGTTTTTT. Translated: CAAGQGATNEKLFF. The V and J genes are TRBV10-3 and TRBJ1-4; 8 bases are shared with TRBD1. This CDR3 is 14 amino acids long. Germline V lookup: CDR1 ENHRY, CDR2 SYGVKD. V lost 11 bases, J lost 0 bases, and 5 bases stayed unmatched.

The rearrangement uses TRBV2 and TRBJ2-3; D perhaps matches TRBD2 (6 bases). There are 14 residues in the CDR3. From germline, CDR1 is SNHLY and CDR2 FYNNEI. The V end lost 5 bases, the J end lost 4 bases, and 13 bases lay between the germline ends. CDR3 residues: CASSYDPGADTQYF. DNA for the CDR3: TGTGCCAGCAGTTATGACCCGGGGGCAGATACGCAGTATTTT.

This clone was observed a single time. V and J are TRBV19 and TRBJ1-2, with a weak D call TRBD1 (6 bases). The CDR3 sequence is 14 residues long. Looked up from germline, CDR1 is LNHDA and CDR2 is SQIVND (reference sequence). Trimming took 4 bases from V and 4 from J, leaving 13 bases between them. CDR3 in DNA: TGTGCCAGTAGTAGACAGAAAGGGGGCTATGGCTACACCTTC. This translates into CASSRQKGGYGYTF.

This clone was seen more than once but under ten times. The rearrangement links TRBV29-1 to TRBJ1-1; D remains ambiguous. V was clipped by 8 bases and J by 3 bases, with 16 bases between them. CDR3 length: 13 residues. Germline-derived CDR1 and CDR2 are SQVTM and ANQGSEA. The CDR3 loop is CSLGRAPDTEAFF. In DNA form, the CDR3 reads TGCAGCCTTGGGAGGGCCCCCGACACTGAAGCTTTCTTT.

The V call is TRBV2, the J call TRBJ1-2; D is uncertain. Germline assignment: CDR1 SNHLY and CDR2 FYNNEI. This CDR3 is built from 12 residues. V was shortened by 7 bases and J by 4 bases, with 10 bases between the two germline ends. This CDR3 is CASKVGSYGYTF. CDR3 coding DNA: TGTGCCAGCAAGGTGGGGAGCTATGGCTACACCTTC.

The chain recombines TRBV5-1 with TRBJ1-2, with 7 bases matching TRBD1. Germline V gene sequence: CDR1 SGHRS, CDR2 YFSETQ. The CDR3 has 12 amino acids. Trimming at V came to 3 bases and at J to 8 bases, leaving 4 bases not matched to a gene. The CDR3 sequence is CASSSRDSGYTF. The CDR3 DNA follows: TGCGCCAGCAGCTCTCGGGACAGCGGCTACACCTTC.

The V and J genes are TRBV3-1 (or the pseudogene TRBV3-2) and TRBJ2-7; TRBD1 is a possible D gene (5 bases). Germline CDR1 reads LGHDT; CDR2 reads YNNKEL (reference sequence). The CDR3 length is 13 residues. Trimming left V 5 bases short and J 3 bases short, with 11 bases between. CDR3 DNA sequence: TGTGCCAGCAGCGCTCAGGGTTTCTACGAGCAGTACTTC. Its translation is CASSAQGFYEQYF.

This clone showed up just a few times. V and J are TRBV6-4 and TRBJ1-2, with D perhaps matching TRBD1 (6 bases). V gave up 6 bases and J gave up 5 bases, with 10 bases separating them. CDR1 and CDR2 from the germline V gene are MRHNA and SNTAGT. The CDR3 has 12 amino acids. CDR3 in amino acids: CASRTGTYGYTF. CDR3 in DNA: TGTGCCAGCAGAACCGGGACATATGGCTACACCTTC.

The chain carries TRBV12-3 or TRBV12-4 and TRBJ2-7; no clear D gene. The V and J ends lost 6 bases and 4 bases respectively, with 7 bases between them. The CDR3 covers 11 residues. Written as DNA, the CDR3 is TGTGCCAGCAGCCAGTTATACGAGCAGTACTTC. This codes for CASSQLYEQYF.

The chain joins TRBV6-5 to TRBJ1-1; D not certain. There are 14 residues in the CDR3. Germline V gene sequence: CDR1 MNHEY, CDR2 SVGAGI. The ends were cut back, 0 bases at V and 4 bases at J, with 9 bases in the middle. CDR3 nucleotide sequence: TGTGCCAGCAGTTACTCTTCGGGGAGCACTGAAGCTTTCTTT. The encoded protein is CASSYSSGSTEAFF.

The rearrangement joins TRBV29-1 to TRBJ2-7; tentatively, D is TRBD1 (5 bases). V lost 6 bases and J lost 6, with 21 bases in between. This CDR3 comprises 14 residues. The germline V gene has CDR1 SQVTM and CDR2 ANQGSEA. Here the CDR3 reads CSVDTTGADGEQYF. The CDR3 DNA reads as TGCAGCGTAGACACCACTGGGGCAGACGGCGAGCAGTACTTC.

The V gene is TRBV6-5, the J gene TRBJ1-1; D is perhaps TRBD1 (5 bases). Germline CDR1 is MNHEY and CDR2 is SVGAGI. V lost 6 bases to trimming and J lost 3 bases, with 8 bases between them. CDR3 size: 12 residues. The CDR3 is CASRGLYTEAFF. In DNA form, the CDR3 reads TGTGCCAGCAGGGGACTGTACACTGAAGCTTTCTTT.

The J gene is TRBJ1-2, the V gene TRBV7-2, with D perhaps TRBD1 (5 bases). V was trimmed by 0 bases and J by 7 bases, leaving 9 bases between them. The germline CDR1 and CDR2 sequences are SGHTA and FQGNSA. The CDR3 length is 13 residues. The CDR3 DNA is TGTGCCAGCAGCTTAGCAGGGCAGGGTGGCTACACCTTC. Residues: CASSLAGQGGYTF.

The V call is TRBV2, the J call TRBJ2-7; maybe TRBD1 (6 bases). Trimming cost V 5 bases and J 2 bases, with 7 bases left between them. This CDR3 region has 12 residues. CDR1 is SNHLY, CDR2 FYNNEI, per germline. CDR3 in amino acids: CASSRTAYEQYF. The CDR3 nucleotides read TGTGCCAGCAGTAGGACAGCCTACGAGCAGTACTTC.

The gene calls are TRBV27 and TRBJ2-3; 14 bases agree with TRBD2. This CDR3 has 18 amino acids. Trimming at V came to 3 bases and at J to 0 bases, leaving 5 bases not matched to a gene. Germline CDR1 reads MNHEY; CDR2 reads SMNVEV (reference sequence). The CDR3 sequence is CASSFIGTSGGSTDTQYF. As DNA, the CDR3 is TGTGCCAGCAGTTTTATAGGGACTAGCGGGGGTAGCACAGATACGCAGTATTTT.

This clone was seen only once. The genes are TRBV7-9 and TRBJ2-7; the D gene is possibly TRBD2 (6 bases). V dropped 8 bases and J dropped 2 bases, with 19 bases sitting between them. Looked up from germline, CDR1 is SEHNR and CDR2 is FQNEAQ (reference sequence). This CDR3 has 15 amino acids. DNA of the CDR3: TGTGCCAGCGGCCGCCCCGGGGGTCTTACCTACGAGCAGTACTTC. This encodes CASGRPGGLTYEQYF.